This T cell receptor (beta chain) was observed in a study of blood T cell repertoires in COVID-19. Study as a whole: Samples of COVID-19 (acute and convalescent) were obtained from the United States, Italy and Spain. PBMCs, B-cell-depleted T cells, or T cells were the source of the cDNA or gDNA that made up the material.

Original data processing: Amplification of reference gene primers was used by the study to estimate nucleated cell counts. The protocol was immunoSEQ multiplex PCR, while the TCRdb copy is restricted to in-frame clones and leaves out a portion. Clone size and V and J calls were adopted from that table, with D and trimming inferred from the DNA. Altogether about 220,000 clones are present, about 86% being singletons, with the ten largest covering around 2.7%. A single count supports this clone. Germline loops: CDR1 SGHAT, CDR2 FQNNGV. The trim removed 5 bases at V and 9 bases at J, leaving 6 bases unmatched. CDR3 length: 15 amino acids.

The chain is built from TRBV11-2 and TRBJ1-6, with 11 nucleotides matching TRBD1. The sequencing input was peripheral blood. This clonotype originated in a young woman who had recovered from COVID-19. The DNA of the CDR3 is TGTGCCAGCAGCCTCGGGACAGGGGGATCTTCACCCCTCCACTTT. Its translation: CASSLGTGGSSPLHF.